This TCR beta chain stems from a study of persistence of HIV-infected CD4 T cells. The libraries were made with immunoSEQ version 4 in survey mode. The data were produced by immunoSEQ multiplex PCR, yet TCRdb's version contains in-frame clones alone and is incomplete. Found here are just under 65,000 clones, under 80% of them singletons; the top ten hold more than 1.5%. The stimulus was an HIV-1 Gag 15-mer peptide pool, about 1.1 ug/peptide/mL. CD40L/CD69 double-negative CD45RO-high memory CD4+ T cells were collected. Donors had CD4+ T cell counts above 400 cells/uL and were CMV-seropositive. A roughly 20-hour stimulation of CD8-depleted PBMCs used anti-CD28/CD49d costimulation, CD40-blocking antibody and enfuvirtide. Points from the study as a whole: Compared with CD3/CD28-stimulated cells, CMV- and Gag-responding cells showed lower TCRbeta richness.

Concerning this clone: What it binds is not known.

Per germline, CDR1 LGHDT and CDR2 YNNKEL (reference sequence). V lost 7 bases and J 0 bases, leaving 13 bases between the germline ends. This CDR3 has 16 amino acids. The sample here was CD4+ T cells sorted from PBMCs after approximately 18-hour stimulation, taken from a patient who received antiretroviral therapy. The TCR was taken from an adult man with HIV who was CMV-seropositive. The rearrangement joins TRBV3-1 (or the pseudogene TRBV3-2) to TRBJ2-6, with D unclear. The CDR3 reads CASTPLGHSGANVLTF. As DNA, the CDR3 is TGTGCCAGCACCCCACTCGGGCACTCTGGGGCCAACGTCCTGACTTTC.